Below, 20 T cell receptor beta chains from the same sample are listed, as sequenced in a study of shared clonotypes between healthy human individuals. CD8 cells classed as naive were CD45RO-negative and positively selected for CCR7, excluding terminally differentiated effector memory CD45RA+ cells. Libraries were prepared by immunoSEQ multiplex PCR; TCRdb keeps only in-frame clonotypes and omits some of them. This table has approximately 1.9 million clones, about 94% appearing once. Sample: naive CD8+ T cells from PBMCs. These receptors all come from a man younger than 35 in good health. Some clones in this sample may be carry-over from other donors' samples.

This clone was counted between two and nine times. The V gene is TRBV9, the J gene TRBJ1-1; D is possibly TRBD1 (6 bases). Germline CDR1 and CDR2: SGDLS and YYNGEE. The CDR3 is made up of 14 amino acids. V dropped 0 bases and J dropped 3 bases, with 9 bases sitting between them. CDR3 loop: CASSVADRHTEAFF. In DNA, the CDR3 is TGTGCCAGCAGCGTAGCGGACAGACACACTGAAGCTTTCTTT.

V gene TRBV7-9 combines with J gene TRBJ1-5, with D unclear. CDR3 length: 12 residues. Looked up from germline, CDR1 is SEHNR and CDR2 is FQNEAQ (reference sequence). The V end lost 1 base, the J end lost 9 bases, and 7 bases lay between the germline ends. The DNA for the CDR3 is TGTGCCAGCAGCTTAGGTAATTCGCCCCAGCATTTT. Its protein product is CASSLGNSPQHF.

This chain connects TRBV19 to TRBJ1-1; the D is unclear. The CDR3 has 17 residues. Trimming stripped 0 bases from V and 1 base from J, with 15 bases between. Germline V CDR1 and CDR2: LNHDA, SQIVND (reference sequence). The CDR3 region is CASSIDLLRAGNTEAFF. The CDR3 region has the DNA TGTGCCAGTAGTATAGATCTTCTTCGGGCAGGGAACACTGAAGCTTTCTTT.

V usage is TRBV7-6 and J usage is TRBJ2-5; 7 bases fit TRBD2. The germline V gene encodes CDR1 SGHVS and CDR2 FNYEAQ. With V trimmed by 1 base and J by 4 bases, 6 bases remained unmatched. The CDR3 is 15 residues long. The CDR3: CASSLGPSSGETQYF. The CDR3 bases are TGTGCCAGCAGCTTAGGTCCGTCTAGCGGAGAGACCCAGTACTTC.

The chain is built from TRBV7-9 and TRBJ1-5, with a weak D call TRBD1 (5 bases). CDR1 is SEHNR and CDR2 is FQNEAQ in the germline V gene (reference sequence). The CDR3 spans 16 residues. Trimming stripped 7 bases from V and 8 bases from J, with 24 bases between. The CDR3 reads CASTSFPGLPQEPQHF. CDR3 DNA sequence: TGTGCCAGCACCTCCTTCCCGGGACTACCTCAGGAGCCCCAGCATTTT.

V gene TRBV13 combines with J gene TRBJ2-3, with 8 bases identical to TRBD2. This CDR3 has 17 residues. V gave up 5 bases and J gave up 1 base; unmatched junction bases: 11. Germline CDR1 and CDR2: PRHDT and FYEKMQ (reference sequence). DNA of the CDR3: TGTGCCAGCAGCACCCAAACGGGTAGCGGGGGCACAGATACGCAGTATTTT. This codes for CASSTQTGSGGTDTQYF.

V is TRBV27 and J is TRBJ2-7; 8 bases map to TRBD1. CDR1 MNHEY and CDR2 SMNVEV come from the germline V gene (reference sequence). CDR3 length: 14 residues. The J segment lost 5 bases and the V segment lost 4 bases, leaving 7 bases of the junction unmatched. The CDR3 sequence is CASSSRQGWNEQYF. The CDR3 nucleotides read TGTGCCAGCAGTTCCCGACAGGGGTGGAACGAGCAGTACTTC.

The chain links TRBV28 to TRBJ1-5; 8 bases align to TRBD1. V gave up 4 bases and J gave up 6 bases; unmatched junction bases: 11. The length of the CDR3 is 16 residues. Germline CDR1 reads MDHEN; CDR2 reads SYDVKM. The CDR3 loop reads CASSSGRQGWGQPQHF. DNA of the CDR3: TGTGCCAGCAGTTCCGGAAGACAGGGGTGGGGTCAGCCCCAGCATTTT.

The chain combines TRBV6-5 with TRBJ1-2; possible D gene TRBD1, 5 bases. V shed 4 bases and J shed 8 bases, with 11 bases lying between them. Germline values: CDR1 MNHEY, CDR2 SVGAGI. CDR3 length equals 12 residues. Here the CDR3 DNA reads TGTGCCAGCAGTTCCCCCGGGGGAGGCTACACCTTC. Its protein is CASSSPGGGYTF.

V and J are TRBV7-9 and TRBJ2-7; 7 bases match TRBD2. CDR1 and CDR2 (germline): SEHNR, FQNEAQ (reference sequence). The CDR3 is 13 amino acids. J gave up 3 bases and V 10 bases, and 9 bases lay outside the gene matches. The CDR3: CATEPSSGYEQYF. In nucleotides, the CDR3 is TGTGCCACCGAACCTTCTAGCGGCTACGAGCAGTACTTC. Full variable domain (missing parts from reference TRBV7-9 and TRBJ2-7): DTGVSQNPRHKITKRGQNVTFRCDPISEHNRLYWYRQTLGQGPEFLTYFQNEAQLEKSRLLSDRFSAERPKGSFSTLEIQRTEQGDSAMYLCATEPSSGYEQYFGPGTRLTVT.

This clone came up once. The chain uses TRBV19 and TRBJ1-2, with a tentative D call TRBD1 (5 bases). The CDR3 contains 14 residues. CDR1 and CDR2 from the germline V gene are LNHDA and SQIVND (reference sequence). V dropped 3 bases and J dropped 2 bases, with 10 bases sitting between them. The CDR3 coding sequence is TGTGCCAGTAGTATTCCGAGACAGAACTATGGCTACACCTTC. Protein: CASSIPRQNYGYTF.

The CDR3 loop reads CASTTGYGPPEAFF. The CDR3 DNA follows: TGTGCCAGTACCACAGGGTACGGACCGCCTGAAGCTTTCTTT. The genes are TRBV19 and TRBJ1-1, with a possible D match to TRBD1 (6 bases). The CDR3 length is 14 residues. V was cut by 7 bases and J by 6 bases, with 18 bases left in between. Germline CDR1 reads LNHDA; CDR2 reads SQIVND (reference sequence). Filled out from reference TRBV19 and TRBJ1-1, the complete variable domain reads DGGITQSPKYLFRKEGQNVTLSCEQNLNHDAMYWYRQDPGQGLRLIYYSQIVNDFQKGDIAEGYSVSREKKESFPLTVTSAQKNPTAFYLCASTTGYGPPEAFFGQGTRLTVV.

The genes are TRBV5-6 and TRBJ1-1, with D uncertain. There are 14 residues in the CDR3. Trimming left V 1 base short and J 0 bases short, with 7 bases between. Germline V gives CDR1 SGHDT, CDR2 YYEEEE. CDR3 in amino acids: CASSLPDMNTEAFF. CDR3 DNA sequence: TGTGCCAGCAGCTTGCCAGACATGAACACTGAAGCTTTCTTT. The complete variable domain, with remaining parts taken from reference TRBV5-6 and TRBJ1-1, reads DAGVTQSPTHLIKTRGQQVTLRCSPKSGHDTVSWYQQALGQGPQFIFQYYEEEERQRGNFPDRFSGHQFPNYSSELNVNALLLGDSALYLCASSLPDMNTEAFFGQGTRLTVV.

The chain has TRBV27 and TRBJ2-3; TRBD2 matches 8 bases. This CDR3 is 16 amino acids long. With 0 bases clipped from V and 0 bases from J, the junction kept 2 bases outside the gene matches. Germline V gives CDR1 MNHEY, CDR2 SMNVEV (reference sequence). The CDR3 sequence is CASSLSTSASTDTQYF. CDR3 DNA: TGTGCCAGCAGTTTATCGACTAGCGCTAGCACAGATACGCAGTATTTT.

This clone was detected only once. Other DNA sequences within the sample encode an identical CDR3. V usage is TRBV5-1 and J usage is TRBJ2-7; 7 bases match TRBD1. Germline lookup yields CDR1 SGHRS and CDR2 YFSETQ. The CDR3 has 14 residues. V shed 0 bases and J 2 bases; nucleotides not matched to a gene: 2. In nucleotides, the CDR3 is TGCGCCAGCAGCTTGGGCCAGGGGGCCTACGAGCAGTACTTC. The encoded protein is CASSLGQGAYEQYF.

J is TRBJ2-7 and V is TRBV5-4; 10 nucleotides match TRBD2. V trimming: 0 bases; J trimming: 0 bases; junction bases outside the gene matches: 12. Germline CDR1 is SGHNT and CDR2 is YYREEE (reference sequence). The CDR3 extends over 19 amino acids. CDR3 loop: CASSLVSLAGVGGSYEQYF. For the CDR3, the DNA is TGTGCCAGCAGCTTGGTCAGCCTAGCGGGAGTGGGTGGCTCCTACGAGCAGTACTTC.

The V call is TRBV11-2, the J call TRBJ1-1; D may be TRBD1 (6 bases). Trimming removed 6 bases from V and 5 bases from J, with 19 bases in between. The germline V gene has CDR1 SGHAT and CDR2 FQNNGV. This CDR3 is built from 15 residues. CDR3 nucleotides: TGTGCCAGCAGGGAGAACAGGGCTGGGGTTACTGAAGCTTTCTTT. It specifies CASRENRAGVTEAFF.

The genes are TRBV4-3 and TRBJ2-5; 11 positions agree with TRBD2. Germline V gene lookup returns CDR1 LGHNA and CDR2 YSLEER. CDR3 size: 15 residues. V shed 0 bases and J 4 bases; nucleotides not matched to a gene: 1. The DNA of the CDR3 is TGCGCCAGCAGCCAAGACGGACTAGCGGGAGAGACCCAGTACTTC. Its translation is CASSQDGLAGETQYF.

This clone has a single count. The V call is TRBV9, the J call TRBJ2-7; 8 nucleotides match TRBD1. V trimming: 2 bases; J trimming: 3 bases; junction bases outside the gene matches: 10. Germline V lookup: CDR1 SGDLS, CDR2 YYNGEE. The CDR3 sequence is 16 residues long. CDR3 DNA sequence: TGTGCCAGCAGCGTCCAGGGGGCGGCGGCCTACTACGAGCAGTACTTC. It is translated as CASSVQGAAAYYEQYF.

This clone appeared once. V gene TRBV6-1 combines with J gene TRBJ2-1; D is perhaps TRBD1 or TRBD2 (5 bases each). The CDR3 loop spans 15 amino acids. The ends were cut back, 6 bases at V and 0 bases at J, with 12 bases in the middle. Germline V gene lookup returns CDR1 MNHNS and CDR2 SASEGT. CDR3 DNA: TGTGCCAGCAGAGGGGCTAGCAGCTCCTACAATGAGCAGTTCTTC. It encodes CASRGASSSYNEQFF.